The present T cell receptor beta chain was sequenced within a study of T-cell reconstitution after alpha-beta-depleted transplantation in children. Notes on the study in general: Newly produced T cells mostly accounted for T-cell counts and diversity one year post-transplant. Diversity of TCRbeta at day 60 was high in some patients, arising from surviving recipient T cells and thymic progenitors. The origin of alpha-beta T cells about two months after transplant was reportedly several hundred expanded graft clones.

This clonotype was observed at least ten times. The antigen is unknown. The library targeted TCRbeta and was prepared with unique molecular identifiers. From the PCR reads, TCRdb called clonotypes with MiXCR, one entry per CDR3 protein. Counted here are approximately 230,000 distinct CDR3 sequences, about a quarter occurring once; the ten biggest clones make up about 2.6%. The source material was PBMCs, sampled before TCRalphabeta/CD19-depleted stem cell transplant. This receptor was identified in a girl aged 2-10 years with Fanconi anemia, due to receive a stem cell transplant.

CDR3 nucleotides: TGCAGCGTTAATATGGCGGGAGGGACGGCCGGGGAGCTGTTTTTT. Translation: CSVNMAGGTAGELFF. This chain links TRBV29-1 with TRBJ2-2, with 9 bases aligning to TRBD2. CDR1 is SQVTM, CDR2 ANQGSEA, per germline. The CDR3 loop spans 15 amino acids. Losses at the gene ends were 5 bases for V and 6 bases for J; bases not matched to a gene: 10.